A single count supports the clone carrying this T cell receptor beta chain. The antigen remains unidentified. Profiling relied on immunoSEQ multiplex PCR, and the TCRdb table lists in-frame clones only, not all of them. Of around 45,000 clones in the sample, 85% to 90% were seen once. V lost 6 bases to trimming and J lost 4 bases, with 4 bases between them. Germline-derived CDR1 and CDR2 are MNHEY and SMNVEV (reference sequence). The CDR3 has 11 residues. The source of the sample is a study of T cells in localized non-small cell lung cancer. Study-level findings and limits: One tumor region alone was sequenced, and heterogeneity therefore remains possible. It was uninvolved adjacent lung that showed the highest T cell clonality, exceeding tumor. The study detected a median approximately 55 of the top 100 tumor clones in adjacent lung.

The rearrangement joins TRBV27 to TRBJ1-3; D uncertain. The receptor was isolated from a man between 40 and 70 years old with stage II lung adenocarcinoma. Sequenced material: PBMCs, taken before any cancer treatment. The CDR3 here is CASRGGNTIYF. The DNA for the CDR3 is TGTGCCAGCAGGGGAGGAAACACCATATATTTT.